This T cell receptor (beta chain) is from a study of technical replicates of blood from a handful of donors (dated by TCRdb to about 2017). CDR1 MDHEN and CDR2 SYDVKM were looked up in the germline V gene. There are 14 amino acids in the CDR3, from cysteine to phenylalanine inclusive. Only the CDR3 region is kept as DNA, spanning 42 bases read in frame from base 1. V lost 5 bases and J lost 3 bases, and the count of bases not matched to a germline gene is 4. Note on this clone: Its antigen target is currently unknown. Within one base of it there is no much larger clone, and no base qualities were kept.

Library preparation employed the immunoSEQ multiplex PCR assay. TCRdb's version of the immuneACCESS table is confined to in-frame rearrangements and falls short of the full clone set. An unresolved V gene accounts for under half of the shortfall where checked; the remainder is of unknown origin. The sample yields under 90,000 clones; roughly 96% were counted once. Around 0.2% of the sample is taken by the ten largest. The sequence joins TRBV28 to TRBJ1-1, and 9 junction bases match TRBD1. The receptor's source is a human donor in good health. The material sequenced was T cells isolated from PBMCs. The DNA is TGTGCCAGCAGTCCCGGGACAGGGCACACTGAAGCTTTCTTT. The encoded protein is CASSPGTGHTEAFF.